This TCR beta chain was profiled in a study of long-term antiretroviral therapy in people with HIV. Study conclusions and caveats: Gathering of blood took place between 2004 and 2017, possibly under older ART regimens. Regardless of time point, clones expanded before ART dominated the repertoire. Repertoires from HIV showed CDR3 length ranges narrower than those of controls.

Survey-level immunoSEQ v3.0 assays were run. The assay was immunoSEQ multiplex PCR, and TCRdb's table has in-frame clones only and misses some. The sample yields 25,000 to 35,000 clones, about 90% seen once. With regard to this clone: Its specificity is unknown.

Without exception, participants with HIV were treated in the United States. The CDR3 runs to 15 residues. Germline assignment: CDR1 MNHEY and CDR2 SMNVEV (reference sequence). The V end was cut by 2 bases, the J end by 0 bases, with 5 bases between. The chain joins TRBV27 to TRBJ2-6, with unresolved D. The TCR originated in a man aged 50 to 59 with HIV. Here the sequenced sample was unsorted PBMCs, taken 2 years after starting antiretroviral therapy. The CDR3 DNA reads as TGTGCCAGCAGTTTAATAGGCTCTGGGGCCAACGTCCTGACTTTC. Translating it yields CASSLIGSGANVLTF.